A single sample is the source of the 20 T cell receptor beta chains below, sequenced in a study of spatial heterogeneity in lung cancer (dated by TCRdb to about 2019). Receptors were amplified or captured by 5' RACE. Sequenced using a NextSeq 500. Starting from the raw public reads, TCRdb applied fastp trimming at Q25, assembled clones with MiXCR and retained in-frame beta chains. Entries that share a CDR3 protein sequence are merged under the most common genes and DNA. The sample contains around 29,000 distinct CDR3 sequences, 10% of them found a single time. The ten top clones hold around 27% of the sample. According to the study, the label for this sample's time point signals: blood at routine non-recurrence follow-up after resection. Sequences were derived from PBMCs, sampled at follow-up. These receptor sequences come from a female donor with early-stage non-small cell lung cancer.

This chain links TRBV20-1 with TRBJ2-1, with TRBD2 identical over 7 bases. Per germline, CDR1 DFQATT and CDR2 SNEGSKA (reference sequence). The CDR3 loop spans 13 amino acids. Trimming took 5 bases from V and 5 from J; bases not matched to a gene: 6. In nucleotides, the CDR3 is TGCAGTGCTCCGCGGGGGACGAACAATGAGCAGTTCTTC. Protein sequence: CSAPRGTNNEQFF.

DNA for the CDR3: TGTGCCACCGGGACTTACTCCTACGAGCAGTACTTC. Translation: CATGTYSYEQYF. This chain connects TRBV7-9 to TRBJ2-7, with D tentatively TRBD2 (6 bases). CDR1 and CDR2 from the germline V gene are SEHNR and FQNEAQ (reference sequence). V lost 10 bases and J 0 bases, leaving 10 bases between the germline ends. This CDR3 region has 12 residues.

This clonotype was counted between two and nine times. J is TRBJ2-3 and V is TRBV12-3 or TRBV12-4; D gene unclear. This CDR3 region has 17 residues. V lost 3 bases, J lost 2 bases, and 18 bases lay in between. CDR3 DNA sequence: TGTGCCAGCAGTTTTGGCGGTGGAAGTTCCCTCACAGATACGCAGTATTTT. Translated: CASSFGGGSSLTDTQYF.

V gene TRBV5-1 combines with J gene TRBJ2-7; 12 bases are shared with TRBD1. Germline CDR1 and CDR2: SGHRS and YFSETQ. The CDR3 runs to 14 residues. V shed 5 bases and J 2 bases; nucleotides not matched to a gene: 2. The CDR3 reads CASRGQGATYEQYF. The CDR3 nucleotides read TGCGCCAGCAGGGGACAGGGGGCAACCTACGAGCAGTACTTC.

At least ten counts were recorded for this clonotype. The J gene is TRBJ1-5, the V gene TRBV19; D is undetermined. From germline, CDR1 is LNHDA and CDR2 SQIVND (reference sequence). V lost 6 bases to trimming and J lost 2 bases, with 14 bases between them. The CDR3 runs 15 residues. CDR3 sequence: CASSASNGGNQPQHF. CDR3 coding DNA: TGTGCCAGTAGCGCCTCAAATGGAGGCAATCAGCCCCAGCATTTT.

J is TRBJ2-7 and V is TRBV27; D perhaps matches TRBD1 (6 bases). V was shortened by 3 bases and J by 0 bases, with 15 bases between the two germline ends. The CDR3 length is 16 residues. The germline CDR1 and CDR2 sequences are MNHEY and SMNVEV (reference sequence). This CDR3 reads CASSLYVSDSSYEQYF. The CDR3 DNA sequence: TGTGCCAGCAGTTTGTACGTTTCGGACAGCTCCTACGAGCAGTACTTC.

V and J are TRBV29-1 and TRBJ2-5, with D perhaps being TRBD1 or TRBD2 (5 bases each). V was cut by 0 bases and J by 4 bases, with 9 bases left in between. There are 13 residues in the CDR3. Germline loops: CDR1 SQVTM, CDR2 ANQGSEA. The CDR3 DNA follows: TGCAGCGTTGAAGAGGGGGTCGGAGAGACCCAGTACTTC. Its protein is CSVEEGVGETQYF.

The V gene is TRBV10-3, the J gene TRBJ1-1; D is uncertain. V was trimmed by 0 bases and J by 5 bases, leaving 13 bases between them. The CDR3 runs to 15 residues. Germline V gene lookup returns CDR1 ENHRY and CDR2 SYGVKD. CDR3 protein: CAISESGSSGTEAFF. The CDR3 DNA reads TGTGCCATCAGTGAGTCGGGTTCTTCGGGGACTGAAGCTTTCTTT.

The chain combines TRBV11-1 with TRBJ2-2; maybe TRBD2 (6 bases). CDR1 is SGHAT and CDR2 is FQDESV in the germline V gene (reference sequence). Deletions cut 5 bases from V and 6 bases from J, with 16 bases between. CDR3 length: 15 amino acids. CDR3 loop: CASSPRPWGAGELFF. For the CDR3, the DNA is TGTGCCAGCAGCCCTCGCCCCTGGGGGGCCGGGGAGCTGTTTTTT.

This clonotype was seen ten or more times. The genes are TRBV11-1 and TRBJ2-7; D is undetermined. CDR3 size: 13 residues. Germline V gene data show CDR1 as SGHAT and CDR2 as FQDESV (reference sequence). V was trimmed by 1 base and J by 2 bases, leaving 6 bases between them. The CDR3: CASSLGEAYEQYF. In nucleotides, the CDR3 is TGTGCCAGCAGCTTAGGTGAGGCCTACGAGCAGTACTTC. The whole variable domain, filled in from reference TRBV11-1 and TRBJ2-7, reads EAEVAQSPRYKITEKSQAVAFWCDPISGHATLYWYRQILGQGPELLVQFQDESVVDDSQLPKDRFSAERLKGVDSTLKIQPAELGDSAMYLCASSLGEAYEQYFGPGTRLTVT.

This clonotype has ten or more counts. The CDR3 coding sequence is TGTGCCAGCAGTTTAGCGGGGCAGGGTAATGAAAAACTGTTTTTT. Translation: CASSLAGQGNEKLFF. This rearrangement joins TRBV28 to TRBJ1-4; a weak D match, TRBD1 (5 bases). Germline V gene lookup returns CDR1 MDHEN and CDR2 SYDVKM. V was clipped by 2 bases and J by 4 bases, with 11 bases between them. There are 15 residues in the CDR3.

This clonotype occurred many times. V is TRBV20-1 and J is TRBJ2-7; D is unresolved. Trimming took off 4 bases at V and 0 bases at J, with 7 bases between the two ends. CDR3 length: 12 residues. Germline V gene sequence: CDR1 DFQATT, CDR2 SNEGSKA (reference sequence). As DNA, the CDR3 is TGCAGTGCTAACGTGGACTCCTACGAGCAGTACTTC. Translating gives CSANVDSYEQYF.

This sequence joins TRBV6-5 and TRBJ2-5; 8 nucleotides align to TRBD2. The V segment lost 2 bases and the J segment 5 bases; nucleotides outside the gene matches: 7. CDR3 length: 15 residues. The germline V gene has CDR1 MNHEY and CDR2 SVGAGI. CDR3 bases: TGTGCCAGCAGTTACAGCGGCGGGGGGCAGGAGACCCAGTACTTC. Its protein product is CASSYSGGGQETQYF.

The chain carries TRBV6-5 and TRBJ2-3; a possible D gene is TRBD1 (5 bases). The CDR3 has 14 amino acids. V lost 4 bases to trimming and J lost 6 bases, with 14 bases between them. The germline gives CDR1 MNHEY, CDR2 SVGAGI. This CDR3 reads CASSLTDATDTQYF. CDR3 DNA sequence: TGTGCCAGCAGTTTGACAGACGCGACGGATACGCAGTATTTT.

In its sample, this clonotype was seen a few times. The genes are TRBV12-5 and TRBJ1-1; D gene unclear. Germline lookup yields CDR1 LGHNT and CDR2 FRNRAP. The V gene lost 7 bases and the J gene lost 5 bases, with 17 bases spanning the gap. This CDR3 has 14 residues. The CDR3 bases are TGTGCTAGTGCCCCTGAGAGGGTTGGAACTGAAGCTTTCTTT. It specifies CASAPERVGTEAFF.

This chain joins TRBV20-1 and TRBJ1-2, with a possible D match to TRBD1 (6 bases). The CDR3 covers 13 residues. V lost 4 bases and J 8 bases, leaving 17 bases between the germline ends. Per germline, CDR1 DFQATT and CDR2 SNEGSKA (reference sequence). CDR3 sequence: CSATRSGEFGYTF. The CDR3 nucleotides read TGCAGTGCTACGAGATCAGGGGAATTCGGCTACACCTTC.

The rearrangement joins TRBV7-2 to TRBJ1-1; D may be TRBD1 (6 bases). The CDR3 spans 15 residues. V dropped 5 bases and J dropped 4 bases, with 17 bases sitting between them. Germline lookup yields CDR1 SGHTA and CDR2 FQGNSA. For the CDR3, the DNA is TGTGCCAGCAGCAACCGGGGGCCCACGGGCACTGAAGCTTTCTTT. This encodes CASSNRGPTGTEAFF.

Only a few counts were recorded for this clonotype. The chain joins TRBV7-9 to TRBJ1-5; no reliable D call. The V end was cut by 1 base, the J end by 5 bases, with 12 bases between. There are 15 residues in the CDR3. Germline V gene sequence: CDR1 SEHNR, CDR2 FQNEAQ (reference sequence). The CDR3 bases are TGTGCCAGCAGCTTAGACTGGTCCAGCGATCAGCCCCAGCATTTT. Its translation is CASSLDWSSDQPQHF.

This clonotype came up many times. The CDR3 coding sequence is TGTGCCAGCAGTCTGGACAGGGCCCACGAGCAGTACTTC. Encoded protein: CASSLDRAHEQYF. The rearrangement joins TRBV12-3 or TRBV12-4 to TRBJ2-7, with 8 bases matching TRBD1. V was pared by 5 bases and J by 5 bases, with 5 bases of the junction left unmatched. The CDR3 consists of 13 residues.

This clonotype was seen a few times. This chain connects TRBV28 to TRBJ1-1; no firm D call. Deletions cut 6 bases from V and 1 base from J, with 12 bases between. The CDR3 length is 14 residues. CDR1 MDHEN and CDR2 SYDVKM come from the germline V gene. The CDR3 protein is CASSLRSGNTEAFF. The CDR3 bases are TGTGCCAGCAGCCTTAGGTCAGGGAACACTGAAGCTTTCTTT.